This is a list of T cell receptor beta chains from one sample in a study of cytomegalovirus exposure and HLA in healthy donors. The protocol was immunoSEQ multiplex PCR, while the TCRdb copy is restricted to in-frame clones and leaves out a portion. The data hold roughly 120,000 clones, with roughly 86% observed a single time. Sequencing was done on a sample of PBMCs. All receptors derive from a man aged 18 to 30 in good health and CMV-seronegative. The CDR3 runs from the conserved cysteine through the conserved F or W. The D gene is left open where the match is weak. The size of a clone is reported for some rows only, either as once, few or many, or as a class for expanded clones.

J | V | D | size | CDR3 | DNA
TRBJ2-1 | TRBV18 | TRBD1 | medium-sized | CASSLTGVDEQFF | TGTGCCAGCTCACTTACAGGGGTTGATGAGCAGTTCTTC
TRBJ2-7 | TRBV5-6 | - | - | CASSSHGGEQYF | TGTGCCAGCAGCTCACACGGAGGCGAGCAGTACTTC
TRBJ2-7 | TRBV5-5 | - | - | CASSPREPYEQYF | TGTGCCAGCAGCCCCAGGGAACCCTACGAGCAGTACTTC
TRBJ2-3 | TRBV7-2 | TRBD2 | - | CASSLLPPSGSRADTQYF | TGTGCCAGCAGCTTACTTCCCCCTAGCGGGAGCAGGGCAGATACGCAGTATTTT
TRBJ2-6 | TRBV29-1 | - | - | CSVEAEGTGANVLTF | TGCAGCGTTGAAGCGGAGGGGACGGGGGCCAACGTCCTGACTTTC
TRBJ1-4 | TRBV6-1 | - | - | CASRQGEKLFF | TGTGCCAGCAGGCAGGGGGAAAAACTGTTTTTT
TRBJ2-7 | TRBV25-1 | TRBD1 | few | CASGQPGQTYEQYF | TGTGCCAGCGGCCAACCGGGACAGACCTACGAGCAGTACTTC
TRBJ1-5 | TRBV1 | - | - | CTSSQGPGMMVGQPQHF | TGCACCAGCAGCCAGGGGCCAGGGATGATGGTGGGTCAGCCCCAGCATTTT
TRBJ1-2 | TRBV6-4 | - | - | CASYLCYGYTF | TGTGCCAGCTATCTTTGCTATGGCTACACCTTC
TRBJ1-5 | TRBV2 | TRBD1 | - | CASSDESGGNQPQHF | TGTGCCAGCAGTGACGAATCAGGGGGAAATCAGCCCCAGCATTTT
TRBJ2-7 | TRBV5-1 | TRBD2 | few | CASSFTVSTSNYEQYF | TGCGCCAGCAGCTTCACTGTGTCGACTAGCAACTACGAGCAGTACTTC
TRBJ2-7 | TRBV7-9 | - | few | CASSNPDRTYEQYF | TGTGCCAGCAGCAATCCGGACAGAACCTACGAGCAGTACTTC
TRBJ1-2 | TRBV11-2 | - | - | CASSPGPGANYGYTF | TGTGCCAGCAGCCCTGGACCGGGAGCTAACTATGGCTACACCTTC
TRBJ1-2 | TRBV19 | - | - | CASSIARYGYTF | TGTGCCAGTAGTATAGCCAGGTATGGCTACACCTTC
TRBJ1-1 | TRBV2 | TRBD1 | - | CASSTGTANTEAFF | TGTGCCAGCAGCACCGGGACAGCGAACACTGAAGCTTTCTTT
TRBJ2-1 | TRBV7-9 | TRBD2 | - | CASSYSTSGGGKQFF | TGTGCCAGCAGCTATTCGACTAGCGGGGGAGGAAAGCAGTTCTTC
TRBJ1-1 | TRBV5-1 | TRBD1 | - | CASSEVRGRSAFF | TGCGCCAGCAGTGAGGTAAGGGGGCGATCGGCTTTCTTT
TRBJ2-5 | TRBV6-5 | - | - | CATSRSILETQYF | TGTGCCACTAGTCGATCCATTCTGGAGACCCAGTACTTC
TRBJ2-3 | TRBV9 | TRBD2 | - | CASSVGSSSRVASGITDTQYF | TGTGCCAGCAGCGTGGGAAGTTCCAGCAGGGTGGCTAGCGGGATTACAGATACGCAGTATTTT
TRBJ2-2 | TRBV7-9 | TRBD1 | - | CASSRPGQGNTGELFF | TGTGCCAGCAGCCGACCGGGACAGGGGAACACCGGGGAGCTGTTTTTT
TRBJ2-7 | TRBV9 | TRBD2 | - | CASSGGGLAGEHEQYF | TGTGCCAGCAGCGGAGGGGGACTAGCGGGAGAGCACGAGCAGTACTTC
TRBJ2-1 | TRBV4-2 | TRBD2 | - | CAFNGSGSSYNEQFF | TGTGCCTTTAACGGCAGCGGGAGCTCCTACAATGAGCAGTTCTTC